The T cell receptor beta chain described here comes from a study of shared clonotypes between healthy human individuals. This clone was detected ten times or more. Its antigen is undetermined. Germline assignment: CDR1 SGHNT and CDR2 YYREEE (reference sequence). This CDR3 is 15 amino acids long. V gave up 3 bases and J gave up 5 bases; unmatched junction bases: 9. Study outcomes and limitations: The diversity represented, both genetic and in exposure history, was limited by few donors. Clonotype sharing across donors was expected to vary with sequencing depth.

Some 32,000 T cell genomes, or around 300 ng DNA, went into replicate PCRs of unsorted PBMC. Only in-frame clones appear in the TCRdb table, and some are missing; sequencing was by immunoSEQ multiplex PCR. The sample has about 470,000 clones, roughly 77% seen once. About 100 million PBMCs were counted before genomic DNA extraction. The chain couples TRBV5-4 to TRBJ1-1; 8 bases are shared with TRBD1. This clonotype originated in a woman aged 40-49 years in good health. Some clones in this sample may be carry-over from other donors' samples. Sequencing input: PBMCs. The chain's CDR3 is CASSSNRGLTTEAFF. CDR3 DNA sequence: TGTGCCAGCAGCTCGAACAGGGGGTTGACGACTGAAGCTTTCTTT.